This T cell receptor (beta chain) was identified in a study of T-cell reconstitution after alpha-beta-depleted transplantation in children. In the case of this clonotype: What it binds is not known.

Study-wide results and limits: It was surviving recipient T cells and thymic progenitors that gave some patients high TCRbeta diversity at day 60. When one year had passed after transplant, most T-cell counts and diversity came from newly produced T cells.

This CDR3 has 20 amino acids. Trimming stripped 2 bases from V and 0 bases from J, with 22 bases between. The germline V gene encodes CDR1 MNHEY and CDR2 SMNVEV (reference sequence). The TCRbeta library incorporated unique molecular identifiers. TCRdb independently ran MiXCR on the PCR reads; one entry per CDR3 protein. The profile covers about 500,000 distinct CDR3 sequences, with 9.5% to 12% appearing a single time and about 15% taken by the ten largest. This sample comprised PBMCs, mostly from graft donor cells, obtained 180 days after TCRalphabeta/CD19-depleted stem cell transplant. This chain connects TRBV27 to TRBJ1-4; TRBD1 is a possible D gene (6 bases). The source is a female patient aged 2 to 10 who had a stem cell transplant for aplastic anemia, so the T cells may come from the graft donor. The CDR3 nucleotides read TGTGCCAGCAGTTTAGACGGAACAGGGCCTTGGGACGCAACTAATGAAAAACTGTTTTTT. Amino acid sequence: CASSLDGTGPWDATNEKLFF.